These 16 T cell receptor beta chains came from one sample sequenced in a study of radiotherapy plus CTLA-4 blockade in lung cancer. Sequenced by immunoSEQ multiplex PCR; TCRdb stores in-frame clones only, minus some. The repertoire holds tens of thousands of clones, with under 85% as singletons. The sample here was peripheral blood, taken from a patient treated with radiotherapy plus ipilimumab. Every receptor here comes from a human donor with non-small cell lung cancer that progressed on radiotherapy plus ipilimumab.

The rearrangement links TRBV7-2 to TRBJ1-3; 7 bases fit TRBD1. The CDR3 runs to 16 residues. After removal of 3 bases from V and 0 bases from J, the junction contained 5 bases not matched to a gene. Germline V gene data show CDR1 as SGHTA and CDR2 as FQGNSA. CDR3 sequence: CASSFRGGSSGNTIYF. The CDR3 bases are TGTGCCAGCAGCTTTAGAGGGGGCTCCTCTGGAAACACCATATATTTT.

The chain links TRBV5-5 to TRBJ2-1, with D perhaps TRBD2 (5 bases). Germline CDR1 reads SGHKS; CDR2 reads YYEKEE (reference sequence). The length of the CDR3 is 16 residues. Trimming took off 0 bases at V and 4 bases at J, with 14 bases between the two ends. The CDR3 protein is CASSLEPAAIYNEQFF. CDR3 coding DNA: TGTGCCAGCAGCTTGGAACCAGCGGCAATTTACAATGAGCAGTTCTTC.

This rearrangement joins TRBV11-2 to TRBJ2-1; the match to TRBD2 covers 13 bases. The V and J ends lost 5 bases and 2 bases, in that order; junction bases with no gene match: 9. This CDR3 spans 18 amino acids. Germline assignment: CDR1 SGHAT and CDR2 FQNNGV. CDR3 in DNA: TGTGCCAGCAGCCCTACCCTACTAGCGGGGGGGCCCTACAATGAGCAGTTCTTC. Translating it yields CASSPTLLAGGPYNEQFF.

The chain has TRBV27 and TRBJ1-2; D is possibly TRBD1 (5 bases). V gave up 5 bases and J gave up 6 bases, with 16 bases separating them. The CDR3 totals 14 residues. Germline CDR1 and CDR2: MNHEY and SMNVEV (reference sequence). CDR3 bases: TGTGCCAGCAGTCCAAAATTTGGGGGGGATGGCTACACCTTC. Translation: CASSPKFGGDGYTF.

This clone was seen more than once but under ten times. The chain combines TRBV7-9 with TRBJ2-7, with a weak D call TRBD1 (6 bases). CDR1 is SEHNR, CDR2 FQNEAQ, per germline (reference sequence). Trimming removed 1 base from V and 5 bases from J, with 12 bases in between. This CDR3 is 14 amino acids long. DNA for the CDR3: TGTGCCAGCAGCTTAGTCAACAGGGTAAACGAGCAGTACTTC. The encoded protein is CASSLVNRVNEQYF.

The chain uses TRBV4-2 and TRBJ2-7; D gene uncertain. CDR3 length equals 16 residues. Germline assignment: CDR1 LGHNA and CDR2 YNFKEQ. V shed 5 bases and J shed 2 bases, with 19 bases lying between them. CDR3 sequence: CASSAPKGHGPYEQYF. The CDR3 DNA is TGTGCCAGCAGCGCCCCCAAAGGTCACGGTCCCTACGAGCAGTACTTC.

This clone was observed once. The DNA of the CDR3 is TGTGCCAGCAGTGAACCCAGTAGCAATCAGCCCCAGCATTTT. Its translation: CASSEPSSNQPQHF. The J gene is TRBJ1-5, the V gene TRBV6-5; D not certain. V lost 5 bases to trimming and J lost 0 bases, with 8 bases between them. The CDR3 spans 14 residues. The V gene's germline CDR1 is MNHEY and CDR2 SVGAGI.

The V and J genes are TRBV10-3 and TRBJ2-1, with D maybe TRBD2 (6 bases). Trimming took 2 bases from V and 3 from J, leaving 17 bases between them. The CDR3 runs 17 residues. The germline V gene encodes CDR1 ENHRY and CDR2 SYGVKD. CDR3 DNA sequence: TGTGCCATCAGTGAGCCTAAGAACATGGGAGGCTACAATGAGCAGTTCTTC. This codes for CAISEPKNMGGYNEQFF.

V and J are TRBV10-3 and TRBJ1-3, with TRBD1 identical over 9 bases. CDR1 is ENHRY, CDR2 SYGVKD, per germline. With 4 bases clipped from V and 4 bases from J, the junction kept 11 bases outside the gene matches. The CDR3 has 17 amino acids. CDR3 loop: CAISVSRTGDLGNTIYF. The CDR3 coding sequence is TGTGCCATCAGTGTCTCGCGGACAGGGGATTTGGGAAACACCATATATTTT.

The V gene is TRBV5-1, the J gene TRBJ1-4, with no clear D. From germline, CDR1 is SGHRS and CDR2 YFSETQ. The CDR3 runs to 16 residues. V shed 1 base and J shed 1 base, with 11 bases lying between them. This CDR3 is CASSLNLRRTNEKLFF. The CDR3 nucleotides are TGCGCCAGCAGCTTGAATCTTCGGAGAACTAATGAAAAACTGTTTTTT.

The V gene is TRBV6-5, the J gene TRBJ2-7, with 9 bases matching TRBD1. Unmatched junction bases numbered 1, after V lost 5 bases and J lost 2 bases. Per the germline V gene, CDR1 is MNHEY and CDR2 is SVGAGI. This CDR3 has 13 amino acids. In DNA, the CDR3 is TGTGCCAGCAGTCGGACAGGGGCCTACGAGCAGTACTTC. It encodes CASSRTGAYEQYF.

The table lists this clone with a count of one. Distinct nucleotide sequences in the sample also encode this CDR3. The chain links TRBV11-3 to TRBJ1-1; D is undetermined. Germline V gives CDR1 SGHNT, CDR2 YENEEA. The CDR3 length is 13 residues. The V end was cut by 1 base, the J end by 1 base, with 4 bases between. As DNA, the CDR3 is TGTGCCAGCAGCTTAGGCGGGAACACTGAAGCTTTCTTT. Its translation is CASSLGGNTEAFF.

The chain recombines TRBV18 with TRBJ2-7; D ambiguous. Per the germline V gene, CDR1 is KGHSH and CDR2 is LQKENI. V lost 1 base and J lost 5, with 12 bases in between. The CDR3 contains 14 residues. CDR3 sequence: CASSPQSRPNEQYF. Here the CDR3 DNA reads TGTGCCAGCTCACCACAATCCCGACCTAACGAGCAGTACTTC.

This clone has only one observation. This chain's CDR3 is CASRPGRRNQPQHF. The CDR3 bases are TGTGCCAGCAGACCGGGACGGCGCAATCAGCCCCAGCATTTT. The V call is TRBV28, the J call TRBJ1-5, with a tentative D call TRBD1 (5 bases). The CDR3 spans 14 residues. Germline CDR1 reads MDHEN; CDR2 reads SYDVKM. V lost 6 bases to trimming and J lost 2 bases, with 11 bases between them.

The chain is built from TRBV19 and TRBJ2-2; no reliable D call. V gave up 5 bases and J gave up 1 base, with 8 bases separating them. From germline, CDR1 is LNHDA and CDR2 SQIVND (reference sequence). The CDR3 has 14 residues. CDR3 bases: TGTGCCAGTAGTGGGCGTCAGAACACCGGGGAGCTGTTTTTT. It translates to CASSGRQNTGELFF. The full variable domain, with the rest looked up from reference TRBV19 and TRBJ2-2, is DGGITQSPKYLFRKEGQNVTLSCEQNLNHDAMYWYRQDPGQGLRLIYYSQIVNDFQKGDIAEGYSVSREKKESFPLTVTSAQKNPTAFYLCASSGRQNTGELFFGEGSRLTVL.

V and J are TRBV7-2 and TRBJ1-1; 7 nucleotides agree with TRBD1. The V gene's germline CDR1 is SGHTA and CDR2 FQGNSA. The CDR3 totals 12 residues. Unmatched junction bases numbered 4, after V lost 4 bases and J lost 8 bases. The DNA for the CDR3 is TGTGCCAGCAGCTCGGACAGGAGAGAAGCTTTCTTT. As protein: CASSSDRREAFF.